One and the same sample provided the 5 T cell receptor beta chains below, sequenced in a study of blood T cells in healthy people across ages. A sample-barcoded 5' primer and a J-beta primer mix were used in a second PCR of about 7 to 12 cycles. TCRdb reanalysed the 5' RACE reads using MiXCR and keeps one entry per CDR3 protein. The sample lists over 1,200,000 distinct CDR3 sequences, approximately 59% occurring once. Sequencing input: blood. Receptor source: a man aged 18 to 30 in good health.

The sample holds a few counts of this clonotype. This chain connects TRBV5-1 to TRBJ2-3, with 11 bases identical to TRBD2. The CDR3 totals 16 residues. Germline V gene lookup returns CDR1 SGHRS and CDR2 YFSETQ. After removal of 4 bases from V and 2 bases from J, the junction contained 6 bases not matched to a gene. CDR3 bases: TGCGCCAGCAGCCAGCGACTAGCGGGAAACACAGATACGCAGTATTTT. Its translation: CASSQRLAGNTDTQYF. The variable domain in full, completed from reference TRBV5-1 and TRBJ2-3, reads KAGVTQTPRYLIKTRGQQVTLSCSPISGHRSVSWYQQTPGQGLQFLFEYFSETQRNKGNFPGRFSGRQFSNSRSEMNVSTLELGDSALYLCASSQRLAGNTDTQYFGPGTRLTVL.

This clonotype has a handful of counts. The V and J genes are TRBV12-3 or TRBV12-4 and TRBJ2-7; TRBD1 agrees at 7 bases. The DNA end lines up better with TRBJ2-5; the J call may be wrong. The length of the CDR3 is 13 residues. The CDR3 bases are TGTGCCAGCAGTGGGACAGCCAAAGAGACCCAGTACTTC. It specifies CASSGTAKETQYF.

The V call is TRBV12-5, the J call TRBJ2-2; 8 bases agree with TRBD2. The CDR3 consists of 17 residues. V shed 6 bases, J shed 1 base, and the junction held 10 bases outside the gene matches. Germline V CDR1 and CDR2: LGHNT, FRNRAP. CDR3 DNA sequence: TGTGCTAGTGGCAAACCCGAGCTAGCGGGGAACACCGGGGAGCTGTTTTTT. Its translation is CASGKPELAGNTGELFF.

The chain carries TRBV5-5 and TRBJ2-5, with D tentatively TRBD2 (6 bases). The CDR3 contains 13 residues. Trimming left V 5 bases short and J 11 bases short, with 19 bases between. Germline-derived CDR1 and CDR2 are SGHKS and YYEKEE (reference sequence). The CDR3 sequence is CASSSDLPGEQYF. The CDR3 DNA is TGTGCCAGCAGTTCCGACCTCCCGGGGGAGCAGTACTTC. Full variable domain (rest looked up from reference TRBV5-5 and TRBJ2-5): DAGVTQSPTHLIKTRGQQVTLRCSPISGHKSVSWYQQVLGQGPQFIFQYYEKEERGRGNFPDRFSARQFPNYSSELNVNALLLGDSALYLCASSSDLPGEQYFGPGTRLLVL.

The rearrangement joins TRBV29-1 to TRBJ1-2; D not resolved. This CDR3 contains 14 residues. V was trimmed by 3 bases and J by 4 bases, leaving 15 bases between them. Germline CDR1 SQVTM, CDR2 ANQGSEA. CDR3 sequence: CSVETVDTFYGYTF. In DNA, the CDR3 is TGCAGCGTTGAGACTGTAGACACATTCTATGGCTACACCTTC.